This T cell receptor (beta chain) was recovered during a study of blood T cell repertoires in COVID-19. Looking at the study overall: Some COVID-19 samples were acute and others convalescent; all came from the United States, Italy and Spain. Sources were T cells, B-cell-depleted T cells, or PBMCs; the material itself was cDNA or gDNA.

Original methodology: Amplification with reference gene primers provided the estimates of nucleated cell counts. Data came from immunoSEQ multiplex PCR; TCRdb stores just in-frame clones and leaves some out. For V, J and clone size, that table is used; D and trimming come from the DNA. The profile shows tens of thousands of clones, 80% to 85% of them singletons. From germline, CDR1 is MNHEY and CDR2 SMNVEV (reference sequence). The V gene end was trimmed by 5 bases and the J gene end by 9 bases; junction bases not matched to a gene: 14. CDR3 length: 17 residues. The rearrangement joins TRBV27 to TRBJ1-6; 9 bases map to TRBD1. This clonotype was obtained from a man aged 45-60 years with acute or convalescent COVID-19. Sequences were obtained from peripheral blood. The CDR3 loop is CASSKSPTGGLFSPLHF. CDR3 coding DNA: TGTGCCAGCAGTAAAAGCCCGACAGGGGGGCTTTTTTCACCCCTCCACTTT.